Each of the 27 T cell receptor beta chains below was sequenced from the same sample in a study of T-cell reconstitution after alpha-beta-depleted transplantation in children. Preparing the TCRbeta library involved the use of unique molecular identifiers. Using its own MiXCR run on the PCR reads, TCRdb lists one record per CDR3 protein. The table includes just over 950,000 distinct CDR3 sequences, about 26% detected once. This specimen was PBMCs, mostly from graft donor cells, taken 360 days after TCRalphabeta/CD19-depleted stem cell transplant. These receptors all stem from a boy less than two years old who had a stem cell transplant for SCID, so the T cells may come from the graft donor.

This sequence joins TRBV4-2 and TRBJ1-2; the match to TRBD1 covers 11 bases. The V segment lost 1 base and the J segment 2 bases; nucleotides outside the gene matches: 3. This CDR3 region has 16 residues. The germline gives CDR1 LGHNA, CDR2 YNFKEQ. The CDR3 loop is CASSQARTGGNYGYTF. Written as DNA, the CDR3 is TGTGCCAGCAGCCAAGCTCGGACAGGGGGCAACTATGGCTACACCTTC.

The rearrangement joins TRBV15 to TRBJ1-1; 9 bases are shared with TRBD1. The CDR3 is made up of 15 amino acids. CDR1 and CDR2 (germline): LNHNV, YYDKDF (reference sequence). Losses at the gene ends were 3 bases for V and 1 base for J; bases not matched to a gene: 3. The CDR3 loop is CATSRPDRGNTEAFF. The CDR3 DNA reads as TGTGCCACCAGCAGGCCGGACAGGGGGAACACTGAAGCTTTCTTT.

This clonotype turned up a few times. The chain joins TRBV2 to TRBJ1-2; no clear D. V was cut by 3 bases and J by 4 bases, with 6 bases left in between. The CDR3 loop spans 12 amino acids. Germline lookup yields CDR1 SNHLY and CDR2 FYNNEI. CDR3: CASSELGYGYTF. DNA for the CDR3: TGTGCCAGCAGTGAGTTAGGCTATGGCTACACCTTC. Drawing the rest from reference TRBV2 and TRBJ1-2, the complete variable domain is EPEVTQTPSHQVTQMGQEVILRCVPISNHLYFYWYRQILGQKVEFLVSFYNNEISEKSEIFDDQFSVERPDGSNFTLKIRSTKLEDSAMYFCASSELGYGYTFGSGTRLTVV.

The chain employs TRBV7-8 and TRBJ2-4; D uncertain. Germline values: CDR1 SGHVS, CDR2 FQNEAQ. CDR3 length equals 14 residues. The V end lost 5 bases, the J end lost 4 bases, and 12 bases lay between the germline ends. The CDR3 bases are TGTGCCAGCAGCCGCGGCCCCGGTAAAAACATTCAGTACTTC. This codes for CASSRGPGKNIQYF.

The J gene is TRBJ2-5, the V gene TRBV20-1, with a possible D match to TRBD2 (6 bases). This CDR3 spans 14 amino acids. CDR1 is DFQATT, CDR2 SNEGSKA, per germline (reference sequence). The ends were cut back, 0 bases at V and 2 bases at J, with 10 bases in the middle. In DNA form, the CDR3 reads TGCAGTGCTAGAGAGGGGGGATTGCAAGAGACCCAGTACTTC. This sequence encodes CSAREGGLQETQYF.

This chain's CDR3 is CSARDLGPMGSYEQYF. The CDR3 DNA reads as TGCAGTGCTAGAGATTTGGGGCCCATGGGGTCCTACGAGCAGTACTTC. The rearrangement joins TRBV20-1 to TRBJ2-7, with D maybe TRBD1 (5 bases). The germline V and J ends were trimmed by 0 bases and 1 base, with 16 bases remaining between them. This CDR3 spans 16 amino acids. The germline V gene has CDR1 DFQATT and CDR2 SNEGSKA (reference sequence).

The V call is TRBV2, the J call TRBJ1-5; D ambiguous. CDR1 is SNHLY, CDR2 FYNNEI, per germline. The CDR3 runs 15 residues. The germline V and J ends were trimmed by 5 bases and 0 bases, with 11 bases remaining between them. CDR3 residues: CASSREADSNQPQHF. CDR3 bases: TGTGCCAGCAGTCGAGAGGCAGATAGCAATCAGCCCCAGCATTTT.

This clonotype was recorded a few times. The J gene is TRBJ2-5, the V gene TRBV15; D might be TRBD2 (6 bases). V lost 1 base to trimming and J lost 4 bases, with 16 bases between them. CDR1 is LNHNV and CDR2 is YYDKDF in the germline V gene (reference sequence). The CDR3 has 16 amino acids. In nucleotides, the CDR3 is TGTGCCACCAGCAGAGGCCCACTAGTGGGGGGAGAGACCCAGTACTTC. It codes for CATSRGPLVGGETQYF.

This clonotype was picked up a small number of times. The chain uses TRBV30 and TRBJ2-5, with a possible D match to TRBD2 (5 bases). Trimming removed 4 bases at V and 5 bases at J, with 11 bases between. The CDR3 has 12 amino acids. Germline-derived CDR1 and CDR2 are GTSNPN and SVGIG (reference sequence). In DNA form, the CDR3 reads TGTGCCTGGATGTCAGGCGGGGAGACCCAGTACTTC. Protein product: CAWMSGGETQYF.

The J gene is TRBJ1-2, the V gene TRBV25-1; tentatively, D is TRBD1 (5 bases). V was shortened by 2 bases and J by 4 bases, with 20 bases between the two germline ends. Per the germline V gene, CDR1 is MGHDK and CDR2 is SYGVNS. CDR3 size: 17 residues. CDR3: CASSENRRTGLSYGYTF. CDR3 bases: TGTGCCAGCAGTGAAAATAGACGGACGGGGCTCTCCTATGGCTACACCTTC.

There are a few counts of this clonotype. The J gene is TRBJ2-7, the V gene TRBV7-8; 9 bases are a match to TRBD1. Per germline, CDR1 SGHVS and CDR2 FQNEAQ. The CDR3 length is 15 residues. Losses at the gene ends were 5 bases for V and 2 bases for J; bases not matched to a gene: 7. CDR3 amino acids: CASSATGGHPYEQYF. CDR3 DNA sequence: TGTGCCAGCAGCGCAACAGGGGGCCATCCCTACGAGCAGTACTTC.

This clonotype turned up a few times. The V gene is TRBV28, the J gene TRBJ2-7, with no clear D. The germline gives CDR1 MDHEN, CDR2 SYDVKM. V was cut by 3 bases and J by 5 bases, with 17 bases left in between. The CDR3 is made up of 15 amino acids. The CDR3 bases are TGTGCCAGCAGTTTTGGCGTCGACCAAAGGCACGAGCAGTACTTC. Amino acids: CASSFGVDQRHEQYF. The full variable domain, in which reference TRBV28 and TRBJ2-7 provide the parts outside the CDR3, is DVKVTQSSRYLVKRTGEKVFLECVQDMDHENMFWYRQDPGLGLRLIYFSYDVKMKEKGDIPEGYSVSREKKERFSLILESASTNQTSMYLCASSFGVDQRHEQYFGPGTRLTVT.

The chain combines TRBV27 with TRBJ2-7; no firm D call. V lost 2 bases to trimming and J lost 10 bases, with 21 bases between them. CDR1 is MNHEY, CDR2 SMNVEV, per germline (reference sequence). The CDR3 runs 15 residues. As DNA, the CDR3 is TGTGCCAGCAGTTTAGCAAGTCCAGGAAACTCGAACCAGTACTTC. This translates into CASSLASPGNSNQYF.

V usage is TRBV4-3 and J usage is TRBJ2-2; D gene uncertain. The CDR3 runs to 14 residues. Looked up from germline, CDR1 is LGHNA and CDR2 is YSLEER. Trimming left V 0 bases short and J 11 bases short, with 13 bases between. The CDR3 DNA reads as TGCGCCAGCAGCCAAGATGCGGCCACCCCCGAGCTGTTTTTT. This sequence encodes CASSQDAATPELFF.

The gene calls are TRBV11-3 and TRBJ2-2; D uncertain. V dropped 3 bases and J dropped 3 bases, with 5 bases sitting between them. The germline CDR1 and CDR2 sequences are SGHNT and YENEEA. This CDR3 contains 13 residues. CDR3 sequence: CASSLMYTGELFF. The CDR3 nucleotides read TGTGCCAGCAGCTTGATGTACACCGGGGAGCTGTTTTTT.

The chain employs TRBV11-2 and TRBJ2-1; TRBD1 matches at 9 bases. The CDR3 length is 21 residues. From germline, CDR1 is SGHAT and CDR2 FQNNGV. The V segment lost 0 bases and the J segment 0 bases; nucleotides outside the gene matches: 15. CDR3 bases: TGTGCCAGCAGCTTAGACCGGGGGGACAGGGCCTTTTTAAGCTCCTACAATGAGCAGTTCTTC. Amino acid sequence: CASSLDRGDRAFLSSYNEQFF. Using reference TRBV11-2 and TRBJ2-1 for the parts outside the CDR3, the full variable domain is EAGVAQSPRYKIIEKRQSVAFWCNPISGHATLYWYQQILGQGPKLLIQFQNNGVVDDSQLPKDRFSAERLKGVDSTLKIQPAKLEDSAVYLCASSLDRGDRAFLSSYNEQFFGPGTRLTVL.

The chain employs TRBV7-6 and TRBJ1-6, with 9 positions matching TRBD1. Germline assignment: CDR1 SGHVS and CDR2 FNYEAQ. The length of the CDR3 is 16 residues. V was clipped by 1 base and J by 9 bases; unmatched bases: 7. CDR3 DNA: TGTGCCAGCAGCTTAGAGGGACAGGGTCTCGGTTCACCCCTCCACTTT. It translates to CASSLEGQGLGSPLHF.

The chain employs TRBV2 and TRBJ1-1, with D perhaps TRBD1 (6 bases). The ends were cut back, 3 bases at V and 1 base at J, with 15 bases in the middle. The CDR3 runs to 16 residues. CDR1 is SNHLY, CDR2 FYNNEI, per germline. CDR3 nucleotide sequence: TGTGCCAGCAGTGATCGTCCCGGGACAACGAACACTGAAGCTTTCTTT. Residues: CASSDRPGTTNTEAFF.

This clonotype was seen a handful of times. The CDR3 nucleotides read TGCGCCAGCAGCTCCCAGGGTTCAGATACGCAGTATTTT. It specifies CASSSQGSDTQYF. The chain links TRBV5-1 to TRBJ2-3, with a possible D match to TRBD1 (5 bases). The CDR3 spans 13 residues. V dropped 3 bases and J dropped 4 bases, with 9 bases sitting between them. Germline CDR1 reads SGHRS; CDR2 reads YFSETQ.

This clonotype was observed a handful of times. J is TRBJ2-7 and V is TRBV5-1; D possibly matches TRBD1 or TRBD2 (5 bases each). The V end was cut by 3 bases, the J end by 0 bases, with 10 bases between. The CDR3 extends over 14 amino acids. Germline V gene lookup returns CDR1 SGHRS and CDR2 YFSETQ. In nucleotides, the CDR3 is TGCGCCAGCAGCTCGTGGGACGCCTCCTACGAGCAGTACTTC. Amino acids: CASSSWDASYEQYF.

This clonotype was picked up a small number of times. The rearrangement links TRBV20-1 to TRBJ1-5; the D is unclear. V shed 3 bases and J shed 0 bases, with 9 bases lying between them. The CDR3 runs to 14 residues. CDR1 and CDR2 (germline): DFQATT, SNEGSKA (reference sequence). DNA of the CDR3: TGCAGTGCTAGTTCAGGAAGTAGCAATCAGCCCCAGCATTTT. Protein sequence: CSASSGSSNQPQHF.

V usage is TRBV29-1 and J usage is TRBJ2-7; 10 bases map to TRBD1. Germline CDR1 SQVTM, CDR2 ANQGSEA. The CDR3 has 14 residues. With V trimmed by 6 bases and J by 0 bases, 5 bases remained unmatched. In DNA, the CDR3 is TGCAGCGTCGCTCGACAGGGGGCCTCCTACGAGCAGTACTTC. This gives the protein CSVARQGASYEQYF.

J is TRBJ2-1 and V is TRBV20-1; no clear D gene. The CDR3 has 12 residues. Trimming shortened V by 5 bases and J by 12 bases, and 17 bases separated the two germline ends. Germline CDR1 is DFQATT and CDR2 is SNEGSKA (reference sequence). CDR3 nucleotide sequence: TGCAGTGCTGGATTTATTGGCGCAAGGCAGTTCTTC. Its translation: CSAGFIGARQFF.

V and J are TRBV6-1 and TRBJ2-7, with TRBD1 matching over 7 bases. Germline CDR1 reads MNHNS; CDR2 reads SASEGT. Trimming at V came to 4 bases and at J to 0 bases, leaving 3 bases not matched to a gene. This CDR3 comprises 14 residues. The CDR3 loop reads CASSAQGPSYEQYF. The DNA of the CDR3 is TGTGCCAGCAGTGCACAGGGGCCCTCCTACGAGCAGTACTTC.

In its sample, this clonotype was seen a few times. The chain recombines TRBV9 with TRBJ2-2, with D possibly being TRBD2 (6 bases). Trimming took 5 bases from V and 6 from J, leaving 11 bases between them. CDR1 is SGDLS, CDR2 YYNGEE, per germline. The CDR3 runs 13 residues. CDR3 nucleotides: TGTGCCAGCAGGGGGGGTAGCGCCGGGGAGCTGTTTTTT. Protein sequence: CASRGGSAGELFF.

Only a few counts were recorded for this clonotype. The chain carries TRBV27 and TRBJ2-7; 10 nucleotides match TRBD1. The CDR3 is 15 residues long. From germline, CDR1 is MNHEY and CDR2 SMNVEV (reference sequence). The ends lost 5 bases at V and 2 bases at J; junction bases unmatched: 6. The CDR3 nucleotides read TGTGCCAGCAGTCGAACGGGACAGGGGCCCTACGAGCAGTACTTC. Its protein is CASSRTGQGPYEQYF.

This clonotype has just a few counts. The chain links TRBV7-9 to TRBJ2-5; a weak D match, TRBD1 (6 bases). Germline loops: CDR1 SEHNR, CDR2 FQNEAQ (reference sequence). Trimming stripped 7 bases from V and 5 bases from J, with 14 bases between. The CDR3 has 13 residues. The CDR3 nucleotides read TGTGCCAGCACCCTAACAGGGTTGGAGACCCAGTACTTC. It specifies CASTLTGLETQYF.